Listed below are T cell receptor beta chains from one sample, sequenced in a study of molecular identifiers for immune sequencing clone quantification. MiXCR was run by TCRdb on the PCR reads, yielding one entry per CDR3 protein. The top ten hold over 0.6% of the sample, which has about 500,000 distinct CDR3 sequences, about 26% seen once. Input material: naive CD8+ T cells from blood, with Jurkat cell RNA spiked in. These receptors were obtained from a human donor in good health. Some libraries in this study had Jurkat cell RNA spiked in. The CDR3 runs from the conserved cysteine through the conserved F or W. A D gene is named only where the DNA matches it firmly. Clone size is shown for a subset of rows, as once, few, many or a class of expanded clone.

clone size: many; J gene: TRBJ2-3; D gene: NA; V gene: TRBV7-2; CDR3 DNA: TGTGCCAGCAGCCCAGAGGGGGTCTCGATCACAGATACGCAGTATTTT; CDR3 protein: CASSPEGVSITDTQYF
clone size: many; J gene: TRBJ2-7; D gene: NA; V gene: TRBV10-2; CDR3 DNA: TGCGCCAGCAGTGAGTCGTTCCCCGAAGGAAGGGAGCAGTACTTC; CDR3 protein: CASSESFPEGREQYF
clone size: once; J gene: TRBJ2-4; D gene: NA; V gene: TRBV3-1; CDR3 DNA: TGTGCCAGCAGCCAAGATGGGGGGGGCCGCAACATTCAGTACTTC; CDR3 protein: CASSQDGGGRNIQYF
clone size: many; J gene: TRBJ1-1; D gene: NA; V gene: TRBV9; CDR3 DNA: TGTGCCAGCAGCGTAGACGGGACGGGGTGGACTGAAGCTTTCTTT; CDR3 protein: CASSVDGTGWTEAFF
clone size: many; J gene: TRBJ2-7; D gene: TRBD2; V gene: TRBV7-8; CDR3 DNA: TGTGCCACCGGTGCGGGGGGGAGGTACGAGCAGTACTTC; CDR3 protein: CATGAGGRYEQYF
clone size: NA; J gene: TRBJ2-5; D gene: TRBD2; V gene: TRBV7-9; CDR3 DNA: TGTGCCAGCAGAGGAGGCTGGACTAGCGGAGAGACCCAGTACTTC; CDR3 protein: CASRGGWTSGETQYF
clone size: NA; J gene: TRBJ2-7; D gene: NA; V gene: TRBV6-2/TRBV6-3; CDR3 DNA: TGTGCCAGCAGTTATGACGAGCGGTACCCCAACGAGCAGTACTTC; CDR3 protein: CASSYDERYPNEQYF
clone size: NA; J gene: TRBJ2-7; D gene: TRBD2; V gene: TRBV19; CDR3 DNA: TGTGCCAGTAGTCTGGCGGGAGCTGTTGGTCTGTACTTC; CDR3 protein: CASSLAGAVGLYF
clone size: many; J gene: TRBJ2-1; D gene: NA; V gene: TRBV5-1; CDR3 DNA: TGCGCCAGCAGCCCCGCTCGAGGGGCCACAGAGGGGCAGTTCTTC; CDR3 protein: CASSPARGATEGQFF
clone size: few; J gene: TRBJ2-1; D gene: TRBD2; V gene: TRBV7-9; CDR3 DNA: TGTGCCAGCAGCGCGGTTCTAGCGGGAGGACCCTATGAGCAGTTCTTC; CDR3 protein: CASSAVLAGGPYEQFF
clone size: many; J gene: TRBJ2-3; D gene: NA; V gene: TRBV20-1; CDR3 DNA: TGCAGTGCTCTCTCCGAGGGAGATACGCAGTATTTT; CDR3 protein: CSALSEGDTQYF
clone size: NA; J gene: TRBJ1-5; D gene: NA; V gene: TRBV6-2/TRBV6-3; CDR3 DNA: TGTGCCAGCAGAGGACTAGGGTTTCAGCCCCAGCATTTT; CDR3 protein: CASRGLGFQPQHF
clone size: NA; J gene: TRBJ1-2; D gene: NA; V gene: TRBV7-9; CDR3 DNA: TGTGCCAGCAGTTCGACAGGAATTACCGGGGGGACTAACTATGGCTACACCTTC; CDR3 protein: CASSSTGITGGTNYGYTF
clone size: NA; J gene: TRBJ2-3; D gene: TRBD2; V gene: TRBV10-2; CDR3 DNA: TGCGCCAGCAGTCCCTGGACTAGCGGGGGGTACACAGATACGCAGTATTTT; CDR3 protein: CASSPWTSGGYTDTQYF
clone size: NA; J gene: TRBJ1-1; D gene: NA; V gene: TRBV30; CDR3 DNA: TGTGCCTGGCTAAACGGGGACACTGAAGCTTTCTTT; CDR3 protein: CAWLNGDTEAFF
clone size: once; J gene: TRBJ2-3; D gene: NA; V gene: TRBV12-3/TRBV12-4; CDR3 DNA: TGTGCCAGCAGCAACCGGCACGGTGGCACAGGTACGCAGTATTTT; CDR3 protein: CASSNRHGGTGTQYF
clone size: NA; J gene: TRBJ2-4; D gene: NA; V gene: TRBV20-1; CDR3 DNA: TGCAGTGCTACCCAGGACGGTAAAAGCATTCAGTACTTC; CDR3 protein: CSATQDGKSIQYF
clone size: few; J gene: TRBJ1-1; D gene: NA; V gene: TRBV6-5; CDR3 DNA: TGTGCCAGCAGCCCCAGCGGGCGGGATAAAGCTTTCTTT; CDR3 protein: CASSPSGRDKAFF
clone size: NA; J gene: TRBJ1-4; D gene: TRBD1; V gene: TRBV30; CDR3 DNA: TGTGCCTGGAGTGTACACGAGGGGGCTGGTGAAAAACTGTTTTTT; CDR3 protein: CAWSVHEGAGEKLFF
clone size: NA; J gene: TRBJ1-4; D gene: NA; V gene: TRBV27; CDR3 DNA: TGTGCCAGCAGTGCCGGGGAAAAACTGTTTTTT; CDR3 protein: CASSAGEKLFF
clone size: few; J gene: TRBJ2-7; D gene: TRBD2; V gene: TRBV27; CDR3 DNA: TGTGCCAGCAGTTTAATCTTACCTAGCGGGAGCTACGAGCAGTACTTC; CDR3 protein: CASSLILPSGSYEQYF
clone size: few; J gene: TRBJ1-2; D gene: TRBD1; V gene: TRBV12-3/TRBV12-4; CDR3 DNA: TGTGCCAGCAGTGGACAGGACTATGGCTACACCTTC; CDR3 protein: CASSGQDYGYTF
clone size: NA; J gene: TRBJ2-3; D gene: NA; V gene: TRBV12-3/TRBV12-4; CDR3 DNA: TGTGCCAGCAGGGCGAGTGGGGATACGCAGTATTTT; CDR3 protein: CASRASGDTQYF
clone size: NA; J gene: TRBJ2-3; D gene: TRBD2; V gene: TRBV19; CDR3 DNA: TGTGCCAGTACGCACACTCCCTGGGCGGGAGGGCCCCCAGATACGCAGTATTTT; CDR3 protein: CASTHTPWAGGPPDTQYF
clone size: few; J gene: TRBJ1-1; D gene: TRBD1; V gene: TRBV5-1; CDR3 DNA: TGCGCCAGCAGCGCCGATGGACAGGAGAACACTGAAGCTTTCTTT; CDR3 protein: CASSADGQENTEAFF
clone size: NA; J gene: TRBJ2-7; D gene: NA; V gene: TRBV7-9; CDR3 DNA: TGTGCCAGCAGCTTATCGGAGACCCACGAGCAGTACTTC; CDR3 protein: CASSLSETHEQYF
clone size: NA; J gene: TRBJ2-1; D gene: NA; V gene: TRBV4-1; CDR3 DNA: TGCGCCAGCAGCCAAGTCCCCGGCAAGAGGGTTGAGCAGTTCTTC; CDR3 protein: CASSQVPGKRVEQFF
clone size: NA; J gene: TRBJ2-3; D gene: TRBD2; V gene: TRBV18; CDR3 DNA: TGTGCCAGCTCACCCTTTAGCGGGCCGGCGGGCCCAGATACGCAGTATTTT; CDR3 protein: CASSPFSGPAGPDTQYF
clone size: NA; J gene: TRBJ1-2; D gene: NA; V gene: TRBV7-9; CDR3 DNA: TGTGCCAGCAACCCTCTAACAACGAACTATGGCTACACCTTC; CDR3 protein: CASNPLTTNYGYTF
clone size: NA; J gene: TRBJ2-3; D gene: TRBD1; V gene: TRBV6-2/TRBV6-3; CDR3 DNA: TGTGCCAGCAGTTACCCGACCTATCGCTGGGACAGGGACACAGATACGCAGTATTTT; CDR3 protein: CASSYPTYRWDRDTDTQYF
clone size: once; J gene: TRBJ2-7; D gene: NA; V gene: TRBV28; CDR3 DNA: TGTGCCCGCCGTCCCCGGGCCTACTCCTACGAGCAGTACTTC; CDR3 protein: CARRPRAYSYEQYF
clone size: few; J gene: TRBJ2-7; D gene: NA; V gene: TRBV6-2/TRBV6-3; CDR3 DNA: TGTGCCAGCAGTTACGTTCGGAGTGCCTACGAGCAGTACTTC; CDR3 protein: CASSYVRSAYEQYF
clone size: many; J gene: TRBJ2-5; D gene: TRBD2; V gene: TRBV6-6; CDR3 DNA: TGTGCCAGCAGTTTTCAACTAGCGGGAGAAAAGGGGACCCAGTACTTC; CDR3 protein: CASSFQLAGEKGTQYF
clone size: many; J gene: TRBJ2-7; D gene: NA; V gene: TRBV20-1; CDR3 DNA: TGCAGTGCTAGGTCCGGGAGAGGGTACGAGCAGTACTTC; CDR3 protein: CSARSGRGYEQYF
clone size: few; J gene: TRBJ2-7; D gene: TRBD2; V gene: TRBV19; CDR3 DNA: TGTGCCAGTAGTAGGGGAACCGGACTAGCGGGAGTGGAGCAGTACTTC; CDR3 protein: CASSRGTGLAGVEQYF
clone size: many; J gene: TRBJ1-1; D gene: NA; V gene: TRBV30; CDR3 DNA: TGTGCCTGGAGTGTACTAGGTCGAACTGAAGCTTTCTTT; CDR3 protein: CAWSVLGRTEAFF
clone size: NA; J gene: TRBJ1-5; D gene: TRBD1; V gene: TRBV6-5; CDR3 DNA: TGTGCCAGCAGTCCGAGGGGACAGGGACCAAATCAGCCCCAGCATTTT; CDR3 protein: CASSPRGQGPNQPQHF
clone size: few; J gene: TRBJ2-7; D gene: TRBD2; V gene: TRBV14; CDR3 DNA: TGTGCCAGCAGCCCTGGACTAGCGGGGAGACTTGGGGAGCAGTACTTC; CDR3 protein: CASSPGLAGRLGEQYF
clone size: NA; J gene: TRBJ2-7; D gene: NA; V gene: TRBV7-9; CDR3 DNA: TGTGCCGGCAGCAATTCGGGGACTGACGAGCAGTACTTC; CDR3 protein: CAGSNSGTDEQYF
clone size: NA; J gene: TRBJ1-4; D gene: NA; V gene: TRBV12-3/TRBV12-4; CDR3 DNA: TGTGCCAGCAGAAGTCGGGCGCAGGGATCTGAAAAACTGTTTTTT; CDR3 protein: CASRSRAQGSEKLFF
clone size: NA; J gene: TRBJ2-2; D gene: NA; V gene: TRBV4-3; CDR3 DNA: TGCGCCAGCGGGCCCGGGGAGACCGGGGAGCTGTTTTTT; CDR3 protein: CASGPGETGELFF
clone size: NA; J gene: TRBJ1-2; D gene: NA; V gene: TRBV9; CDR3 DNA: TGTGCCAGCAGCGCAGGAGATAGCCAGGGCTATGGCTACACCTTC; CDR3 protein: CASSAGDSQGYGYTF
clone size: many; J gene: TRBJ2-6; D gene: TRBD1; V gene: TRBV27; CDR3 DNA: TGTGCCAGCAGCCGGACAGGGGGCGCATCTGGGGCCAACGTCCTGACTTTC; CDR3 protein: CASSRTGGASGANVLTF
clone size: NA; J gene: TRBJ1-1; D gene: NA; V gene: TRBV2; CDR3 DNA: TGTGCCAGCAGTGAGAGCCCCTACAGGGCTTTTAACACTGAAGCTTTCTTT; CDR3 protein: CASSESPYRAFNTEAFF
clone size: NA; J gene: TRBJ2-7; D gene: NA; V gene: TRBV5-6; CDR3 DNA: TGTGCCAGCAGCTTGGGATCGGTAAGGCTGACGAACACCTACGAGCAGTACTTC; CDR3 protein: CASSLGSVRLTNTYEQYF
clone size: NA; J gene: TRBJ1-2; D gene: NA; V gene: TRBV20-1; CDR3 DNA: TGCAGTGCAACAGATACCTATGGCTACACCTTC; CDR3 protein: CSATDTYGYTF
clone size: NA; J gene: TRBJ2-3; D gene: NA; V gene: TRBV11-2; CDR3 DNA: TGTGCCAGCAGCTTAGGGCTGGGACCAGATACGCAGTATTTT; CDR3 protein: CASSLGLGPDTQYF
clone size: few; J gene: TRBJ2-3; D gene: NA; V gene: TRBV7-6; CDR3 DNA: TGTGCCAGCAGCTTACCGGAAAAAGTTGGGTCTAGCACAGATACGCAGTATTTT; CDR3 protein: CASSLPEKVGSSTDTQYF
clone size: NA; J gene: TRBJ1-4; D gene: NA; V gene: TRBV9; CDR3 DNA: TGTGCCAGCAGCGTAGCAGGGGACAATAATGAAAAACTGTTTTTT; CDR3 protein: CASSVAGDNNEKLFF
clone size: many; J gene: TRBJ2-3; D gene: TRBD1; V gene: TRBV27; CDR3 DNA: TGTGCCAGCAGTTTATCGGCAGGGGGCTTAACTGCAGATACGCAGTATTTT; CDR3 protein: CASSLSAGGLTADTQYF
clone size: NA; J gene: TRBJ2-7; D gene: NA; V gene: TRBV20-1; CDR3 DNA: TGCAGTGCTATTTACACCGGACAGATTTCGGACGAGCAGTACTTC; CDR3 protein: CSAIYTGQISDEQYF
clone size: few; J gene: TRBJ2-7; D gene: TRBD2; V gene: TRBV19; CDR3 DNA: TGTGCCAGTAGTATTGTAGCGGGGGACTACGAGCAGTACTTC; CDR3 protein: CASSIVAGDYEQYF
clone size: NA; J gene: TRBJ1-1; D gene: NA; V gene: TRBV4-1; CDR3 DNA: TGCGCCAACCGCCAAGTGTTGGCAGGGCTCAACACTGAAGCTTTCTTT; CDR3 protein: CANRQVLAGLNTEAFF